The clone carrying this TCR beta chain was seen ten or more times. The record originates from a study of metastatic and nonmetastatic thyroid tumors. Study details: Repertoires were compared across blood and tumor or nodule tissue from malignant and benign thyroid patients.

Authors' processing steps: It was from CDR3 differences across clinicopathological groups that a distant-metastasis classifier for papillary thyroid cancer was built. With MiXCR, TCRdb reprocessed the PCR reads. TCRdb's processing, not the authors', yielded these V and J calls. The data hold fewer than 40,000 clones, with 20% to 25% observed a single time. Each patient went into thyroid surgery without having received any treatment. Material: blood. The clonotype originates from a female donor with papillary thyroid cancer or a benign thyroid nodule (not recorded which). Some clones in this sample may be carry-over from other donors' samples.

In DNA, the CDR3 is TGTGCCAGCAGCCAACCCCAGGGAAACACTGAAGCTTTCTTT. It yields the protein CASSQPQGNTEAFF. The J gene is TRBJ1-1, the V gene TRBV4-2; D is possibly TRBD1 (5 bases). Germline CDR1 reads LGHNA; CDR2 reads YNFKEQ. V was clipped by 2 bases and J by 2 bases, with 9 bases between them. The CDR3 covers 14 residues.